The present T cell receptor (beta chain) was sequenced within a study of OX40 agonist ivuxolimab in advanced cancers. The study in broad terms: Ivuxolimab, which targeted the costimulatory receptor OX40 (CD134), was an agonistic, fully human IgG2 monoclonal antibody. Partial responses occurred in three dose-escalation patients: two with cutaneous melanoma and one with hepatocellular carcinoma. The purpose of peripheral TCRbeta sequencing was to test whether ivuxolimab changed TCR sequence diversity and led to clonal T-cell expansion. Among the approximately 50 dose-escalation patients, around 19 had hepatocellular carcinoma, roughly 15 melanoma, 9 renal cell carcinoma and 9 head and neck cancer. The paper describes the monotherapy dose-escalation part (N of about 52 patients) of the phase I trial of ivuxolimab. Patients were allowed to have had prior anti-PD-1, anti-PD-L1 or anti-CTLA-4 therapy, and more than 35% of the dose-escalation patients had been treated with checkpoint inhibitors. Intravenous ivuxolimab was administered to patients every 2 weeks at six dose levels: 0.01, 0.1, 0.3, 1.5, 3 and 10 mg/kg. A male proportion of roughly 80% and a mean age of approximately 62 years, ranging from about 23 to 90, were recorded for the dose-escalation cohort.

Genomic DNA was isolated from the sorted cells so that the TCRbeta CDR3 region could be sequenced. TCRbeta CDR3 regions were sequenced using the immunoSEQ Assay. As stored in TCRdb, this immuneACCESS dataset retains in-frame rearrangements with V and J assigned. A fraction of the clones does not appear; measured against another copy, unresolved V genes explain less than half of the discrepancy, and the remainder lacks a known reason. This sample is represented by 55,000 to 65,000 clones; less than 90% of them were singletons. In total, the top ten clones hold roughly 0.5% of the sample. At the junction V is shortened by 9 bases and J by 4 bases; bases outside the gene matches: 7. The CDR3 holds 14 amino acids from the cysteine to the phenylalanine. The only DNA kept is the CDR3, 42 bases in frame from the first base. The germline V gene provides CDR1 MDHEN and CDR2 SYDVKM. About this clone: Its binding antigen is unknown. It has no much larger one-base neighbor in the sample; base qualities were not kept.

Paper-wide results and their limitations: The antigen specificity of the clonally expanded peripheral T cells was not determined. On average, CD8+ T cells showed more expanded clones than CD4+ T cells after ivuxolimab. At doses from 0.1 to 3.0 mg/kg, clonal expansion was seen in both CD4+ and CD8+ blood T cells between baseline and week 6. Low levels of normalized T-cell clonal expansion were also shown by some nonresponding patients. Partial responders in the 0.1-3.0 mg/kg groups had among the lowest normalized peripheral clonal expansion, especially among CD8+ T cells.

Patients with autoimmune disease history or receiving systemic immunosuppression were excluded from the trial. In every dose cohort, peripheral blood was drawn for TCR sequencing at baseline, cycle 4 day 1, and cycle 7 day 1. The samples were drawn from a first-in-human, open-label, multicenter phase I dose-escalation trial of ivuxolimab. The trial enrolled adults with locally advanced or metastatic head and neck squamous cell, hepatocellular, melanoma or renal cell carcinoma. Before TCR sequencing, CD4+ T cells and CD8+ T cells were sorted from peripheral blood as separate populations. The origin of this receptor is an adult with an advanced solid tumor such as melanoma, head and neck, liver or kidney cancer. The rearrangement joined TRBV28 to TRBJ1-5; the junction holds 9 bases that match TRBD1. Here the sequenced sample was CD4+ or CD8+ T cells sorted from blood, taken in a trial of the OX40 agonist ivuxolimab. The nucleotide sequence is TGTGCCAGTGACAGGGGGAACCGGAATCAGCCCCAGCATTTT. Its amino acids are CASDRGNRNQPQHF.